Presented here are 6 T cell receptor beta chains from one specimen sequenced in a study of shared clonotypes between healthy human individuals. Some clones are missing from TCRdb's copy, which holds only in-frame ones; the method was immunoSEQ multiplex PCR. The repertoire holds 800,000 to 1,200,000 clones, about four fifths seen once, with 0.52% in the top ten. The sequenced material came from memory CD4+ T cells from PBMCs. Subset denoted: CD45RA-negative fraction. The receptors come from a man between 18 and 29 years old in good health. Some clones in this sample may be carry-over from other donors' samples.

The chain links TRBV9 to TRBJ2-3; either TRBD1 or TRBD2 may supply D (5 bases each). Between the trimmed V and J ends, which lost 3 bases and 3 bases, there was a span of 14 bases. In germline, CDR1 is SGDLS, CDR2 YYNGEE. The CDR3 length is 15 residues. The CDR3 nucleotides are TGTGCCAGCAGCGCGGGACCGTCGGCGACAGATACGCAGTATTTT. It encodes CASSAGPSATDTQYF.

The chain links TRBV6-5 to TRBJ2-1; TRBD2 matches 7 bases. The CDR3 sequence is 12 residues long. Germline V lookup: CDR1 MNHEY, CDR2 SVGAGI. Trimming cost V 5 bases and J 9 bases; bases outside gene matches: 4. For the CDR3, the DNA is TGTGCCAGCAGTAACCGCGGGGGTGAGCAGTTCTTC. This gives the protein CASSNRGGEQFF.

The chain is built from TRBV2 and TRBJ2-5; TRBD1 matches 7 bases. CDR3 length equals 13 residues. Germline CDR1 reads SNHLY; CDR2 reads FYNNEI. V lost 7 bases and J lost 3; bases outside the gene matches: 5. The CDR3, as DNA: TGTGCCAGCAATGACAGGGCGGAAGAGACCCAGTACTTC. Encoded protein: CASNDRAEETQYF.

The rearrangement uses TRBV9 and TRBJ1-1; possible D gene TRBD1, 6 bases. Per the germline V gene, CDR1 is SGDLS and CDR2 is YYNGEE. CDR3 length: 15 amino acids. V was trimmed by 3 bases and J by 1 base, leaving 13 bases between them. For the CDR3, the DNA is TGTGCCAGCAGCGCACAGGGCCATCGGAACACTGAAGCTTTCTTT. It specifies CASSAQGHRNTEAFF.

Regarding this clone: The same CDR3 also results from other DNA sequences found in this sample. The chain links TRBV27 to TRBJ1-5; maybe TRBD1 (6 bases). The CDR3 is 14 amino acids. CDR1 MNHEY and CDR2 SMNVEV come from the germline V gene (reference sequence). The germline V and J ends were trimmed by 5 bases and 1 base, with 9 bases remaining between them. This CDR3 reads CASSLRGSNQPQHF. CDR3 bases: TGTGCCAGCAGTCTCAGGGGCAGCAATCAGCCCCAGCATTTT.

Remarks on this clone: The same CDR3 also results from other DNA sequences found in this sample. The chain is built from TRBV11-3 and TRBJ2-7; TRBD1 matches 9 bases. The CDR3 is 14 amino acids. Unmatched junction bases numbered 9, after V lost 5 bases and J lost 7 bases. Germline CDR1 SGHNT, CDR2 YENEEA. The CDR3 nucleotides are TGTGCCAGCAGCCCCAGGACAGGGGAGGGGGAGCAGTACTTC. Translation gives CASSPRTGEGEQYF.